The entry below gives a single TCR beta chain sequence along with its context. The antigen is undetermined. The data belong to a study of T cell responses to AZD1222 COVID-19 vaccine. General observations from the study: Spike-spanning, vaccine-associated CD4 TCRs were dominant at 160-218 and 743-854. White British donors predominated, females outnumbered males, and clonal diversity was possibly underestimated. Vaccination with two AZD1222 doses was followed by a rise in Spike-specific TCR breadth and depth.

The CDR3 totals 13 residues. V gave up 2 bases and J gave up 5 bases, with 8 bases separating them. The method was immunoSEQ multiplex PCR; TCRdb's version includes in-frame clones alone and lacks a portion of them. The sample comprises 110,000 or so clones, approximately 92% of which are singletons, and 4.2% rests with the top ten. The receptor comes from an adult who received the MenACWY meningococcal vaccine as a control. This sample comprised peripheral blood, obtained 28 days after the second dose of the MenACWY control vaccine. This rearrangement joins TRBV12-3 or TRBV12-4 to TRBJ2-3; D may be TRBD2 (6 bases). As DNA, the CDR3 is TGTGCCAGCAGTTTACGGGAGCTAGATACGCAGTATTTT. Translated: CASSLRELDTQYF.